This T cell receptor (beta chain) originates from a study of blood T cell repertoires in COVID-19. Here immunoSEQ multiplex PCR was the method, and the copy in TCRdb shows in-frame clones only, minus some. The sample shows over 450,000 clones, about 88% of them seen only once. This clone is a singleton in its sample. CDR1 DFQATT and CDR2 SNEGSKA come from the germline V gene (reference sequence). The CDR3 is 15 amino acids. Trimming pared 3 bases from V and 5 bases from J, leaving 18 bases between. Sequencing was performed on peripheral blood. The chain employs TRBV20-1 and TRBJ2-3; perhaps TRBD2 as D (6 bases). The TCR originated in a man aged 18 to 30 with COVID-19, enrolled during active disease. The DNA of the CDR3 is TGCAGTGCTAGTGGTAGGGAGGCGCCCCAAGATACGCAGTATTTT. Amino acid sequence: CSASGREAPQDTQYF.